This TCR beta chain was recovered during a study of blood T cell repertoires in COVID-19. This clone was detected only once. CDR1 and CDR2 (germline): MNHEY, SMNVEV (reference sequence). This CDR3 spans 16 amino acids. V lost 5 bases and J lost 3; bases outside the gene matches: 10. Generated by immunoSEQ multiplex PCR, the TCRdb table keeps only in-frame clones and is missing some. The sample holds some 200,000 clones, 75% to 90% seen once. Sequencing was carried out using peripheral blood. V gene TRBV27 combines with J gene TRBJ2-3, with 8 bases identical to TRBD2. This clonotype was sampled from a woman aged 70-85 years with COVID-19, enrolled during active disease. CDR3 DNA sequence: TGTGCCAGCAGTCTCTTAGGAGCGGGAGAGACAGATACGCAGTATTTT. The encoded protein is CASSLLGAGETDTQYF.